One and the same sample provided the 7 T cell receptor beta chains below, sequenced in a study of blood T cells in healthy people across ages. A second PCR, run for roughly 7 to 12 cycles, used a sample-barcoded 5' primer plus a J-beta primer mix. Using its own MiXCR run on the 5' RACE reads, TCRdb lists one record per CDR3 protein. This sample has about 780,000 distinct CDR3 sequences, with 35% to 50% found just once. The specimen sequenced was blood. The receptors were sampled from an elderly man in good health.

Notes on this clonotype: Mismatch with germline at one junction end may stem from a read error. The chain couples TRBV11-3 to TRBJ2-7; D may be TRBD1 (5 bases). Per germline, CDR1 SGHNT and CDR2 YENEEA. The CDR3 length is 14 residues. As DNA, the CDR3 is TGTGCCAGCAGCGTAGAACGAGACAGCTACGAGCAGTACTTC. Translation gives CASSVERDSYEQYF.

V is TRBV28 and J is TRBJ2-1, with 7 bases that match TRBD2. V lost 2 bases, J lost 7 bases, and 5 bases stayed unmatched. This CDR3 has 14 residues. Germline CDR1 is MDHEN and CDR2 is SYDVKM. CDR3 residues: CASSLGGGWNEQFF. CDR3 DNA sequence: TGTGCCAGCAGTTTAGGGGGGGGGTGGAATGAGCAGTTCTTC.

This clonotype was seen more than once but under ten times. V and J are TRBV20-1 and TRBJ1-6; possible D gene TRBD1, 5 bases. The CDR3 is made up of 13 amino acids. Germline CDR1 and CDR2: DFQATT and SNEGSKA (reference sequence). The V gene lost 2 bases and the J gene lost 7 bases, with 9 bases spanning the gap. The CDR3 protein is CSARKGMNSPLHF. As DNA, the CDR3 is TGCAGTGCTAGAAAGGGGATGAATTCACCCCTCCACTTT.

The chain is built from TRBV29-1 and TRBJ2-3; 8 bases are shared with TRBD2. Germline V CDR1 and CDR2: SQVTM, ANQGSEA. J lost 5 bases, V lost 6 bases, and 7 bases had no gene match. The CDR3 contains 13 residues. CDR3 nucleotide sequence: TGCAGCGTAACTAGCGGAGCAGGAGATACGCAGTATTTT. Translation gives CSVTSGAGDTQYF.

This clonotype came up a few times. The chain recombines TRBV6-2 or TRBV6-3 with TRBJ2-5; 10 bases line up with TRBD1. Losses at the gene ends were 6 bases for V and 3 bases for J; bases not matched to a gene: 16. This CDR3 is built from 18 residues. Germline V CDR1 and CDR2: MNHEY, SVGEGT. The CDR3 loop is CASSSPAGQGGKEETQYF. The CDR3 DNA reads TGTGCCAGCAGCTCCCCGGCCGGACAGGGGGGAAAGGAAGAGACCCAGTACTTC.

This clonotype has a handful of counts. The chain employs TRBV7-2 and TRBJ2-7; D is perhaps TRBD2 (6 bases). The CDR3 totals 14 residues. Germline loops: CDR1 SGHTA, CDR2 FQGNSA. Trimming stripped 5 bases from V and 7 bases from J, with 18 bases between. CDR3 sequence reads: CASSPGVAKGEQYF. In nucleotides, the CDR3 is TGTGCCAGCAGCCCGGGGGTAGCTAAAGGGGAGCAGTACTTC.

This clonotype was recorded once. The chain combines TRBV7-2 with TRBJ2-1; TRBD2 agrees at 7 bases. The end of the DNA is better explained by TRBJ2-7, so the J call may be wrong. Germline V gene sequence: CDR1 SGHTA, CDR2 FQGNSA. This CDR3 is built from 16 residues. The chain's CDR3 is CASSPRPGGSYNEQYF. For the CDR3, the DNA is TGTGCCAGCAGCCCAAGGCCGGGAGGATCCTACAATGAGCAGTACTTC.